This is a list of T cell receptor beta chains from one sample in a study of blood T cell repertoires in COVID-19. Profiling relied on immunoSEQ multiplex PCR, and the TCRdb table lists in-frame clones only, not all of them. The table shows under 300,000 clones, with 83% occurring only once. Sequencing was performed on peripheral blood. The source is a man aged 80 or over with acute or convalescent COVID-19. Both conserved end residues are trimmed from each CDR3.

v_gene	j_gene	CDR3aa
TRBV10-3	TRBJ1-6	AIKETGVSPLH
TRBV19	TRBJ1-4	ATGTVKNEKLF
TRBV30	TRBJ2-2	AFLGRVRTGELF
TRBV7-8	TRBJ1-5	ASSKGQGADQPQH
TRBV6-5	TRBJ2-1	ASISGTGAYNEQF
TRBV7-9	TRBJ2-3	ASGRPRAGGRTDTQY
TRBV7-2	TRBJ2-2	ASSLDRLAGNTGELF
TRBV7-9	TRBJ2-7	ASSLSQVSGEQY
TRBV3-1/TRBV3-2	TRBJ1-1	ASSQTGAEAF
TRBV7-9	TRBJ2-5	ASSTRGVQGETQY
TRBV4-1	TRBJ2-1	ASSLTPTGHSRYNEQF
TRBV19	TRBJ2-5	ASSTASGRAETQY
TRBV3-1/TRBV3-2	TRBJ1-1	ASSPRDRAIAEAF
TRBV3-1/TRBV3-2	TRBJ2-5	ASSQGTGRETQY
TRBV5-8	TRBJ1-1	ASSLGVGWDALNTEAF
TRBV19	TRBJ1-1	ASSKTGASTEAF
TRBV7-8	TRBJ1-1	ASSLRGNRANTEAF
TRBV6-2/TRBV6-3	TRBJ2-7	ASSYRGSPWEQY
TRBV6-5	TRBJ2-1	ASRALDPLGQF
TRBV19	TRBJ2-1	ASSTYNEQF
TRBV7-2	TRBJ1-2	ASSRGTFYGYT
TRBV18	TRBJ2-7	ASSLGQSGPYEQY
TRBV4-1	TRBJ1-2	ASSHITGGYT
TRBV27	TRBJ2-1	ASSLYSGRDGDEQF
TRBV9	TRBJ1-4	ASSPNAGGEKLF
TRBV5-1	TRBJ2-1	ASSLAASSYNEQF
TRBV28	TRBJ1-2	ASRWTGQGGYT
TRBV6-5	TRBJ2-7	ASRRQVAYEQY
TRBV2	TRBJ1-5	ASREDTPHQPQH
TRBV19	TRBJ1-2	ASSTHDRVTDLYGYT
TRBV27	TRBJ2-7	ASSSPAAGGGYEQY
TRBV18	TRBJ1-1	ASSPQTDFTEAF
TRBV6-5	TRBJ1-3	ASSYAAAGNTIY
TRBV28	TRBJ2-5	ASSLGTSGARTQY
TRBV10-3	TRBJ2-4	AISEGSSAKNIQY
TRBV19	TRBJ2-3	ASSILGLAGVGTDTQY
TRBV5-6	TRBJ2-7	ASSQASEQY
TRBV4-1	TRBJ2-7	ASSQTLAESYEQY